This TCR beta chain was identified during a study of a mutant IDH1 vaccine in newly diagnosed glioma. At the level of the study: It was radiotherapy, temozolomide, or both that patients received previously, with most receiving both.

Some clones are missing from TCRdb's copy, which holds only in-frame ones; the method was immunoSEQ multiplex PCR. The sample lists tens of thousands of clones; 75% to 90% were seen once. This clone has a single count. Trimming left V 2 bases short and J 7 bases short, with 12 bases between. The CDR3 is made up of 14 amino acids. CDR1 is SNHLY, CDR2 FYNNEI, per germline. Time point meaning: baseline, week 1 (first vaccination visit). Treatment indicated: pre-vaccination baseline after standard-of-care therapy. New WHO grade 3 or 4 astrocytomas that were IDH1-mutant and ATRX-lost had been found in donors.

This clonotype was obtained from a woman between 40 and 55 years old with glioma. The chain joins TRBV2 to TRBJ1-5; possibly TRBD1 for D (5 bases). This sample comprised PBMCs, obtained from a glioma patient treated with radiotherapy, temozolomide or both. CDR3: CASSETLGVQPQHF. In nucleotides, the CDR3 is TGTGCCAGCAGTGAAACTCTGGGGGTACAGCCCCAGCATTTT.